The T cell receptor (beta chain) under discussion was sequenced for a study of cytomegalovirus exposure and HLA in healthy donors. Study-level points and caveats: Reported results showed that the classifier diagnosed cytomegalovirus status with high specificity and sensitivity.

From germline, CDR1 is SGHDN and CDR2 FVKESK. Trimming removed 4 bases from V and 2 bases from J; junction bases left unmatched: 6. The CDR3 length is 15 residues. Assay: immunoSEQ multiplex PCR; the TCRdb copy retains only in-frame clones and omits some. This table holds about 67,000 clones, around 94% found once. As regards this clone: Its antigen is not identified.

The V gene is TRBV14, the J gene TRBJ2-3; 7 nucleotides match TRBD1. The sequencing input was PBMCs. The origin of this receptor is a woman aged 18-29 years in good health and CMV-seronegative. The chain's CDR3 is CASSRSGQYTDTQYF. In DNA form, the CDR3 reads TGTGCCAGCAGCCGCTCGGGACAGTACACAGATACGCAGTATTTT.